This T cell receptor (beta chain) derives from a study of CD8 T cells in Susac syndrome. Random hexamers were used to reverse transcribe the RNA input (about 0.45 to 1 ug). With immunoSEQ multiplex PCR, TCR beta CDR3 was amplified across 54 Vbeta and 13 Jbeta. TCRdb reprocessed the immunoSEQ multiplex PCR reads with MiXCR, giving one entry per CDR3 protein. The table has 170,000 or so distinct CDR3 sequences, approximately 95% seen once. Germline loops: CDR1 SGHAT, CDR2 FQNNGV. Trimming took off 5 bases at V and 5 bases at J, with 15 bases between the two ends. The CDR3 runs 15 residues. The chain combines TRBV11-2 with TRBJ2-2; tentative D call: TRBD2 (5 bases). The TCR comes from a human donor with multiple sclerosis. The specimen was CD4+ T cells from PBMCs. The CDR3 here is CASSGGRRGTGELFF. The CDR3 DNA sequence: TGTGCCAGCAGCGGAGGCAGAAGAGGTACCGGGGAGCTGTTTTTT.